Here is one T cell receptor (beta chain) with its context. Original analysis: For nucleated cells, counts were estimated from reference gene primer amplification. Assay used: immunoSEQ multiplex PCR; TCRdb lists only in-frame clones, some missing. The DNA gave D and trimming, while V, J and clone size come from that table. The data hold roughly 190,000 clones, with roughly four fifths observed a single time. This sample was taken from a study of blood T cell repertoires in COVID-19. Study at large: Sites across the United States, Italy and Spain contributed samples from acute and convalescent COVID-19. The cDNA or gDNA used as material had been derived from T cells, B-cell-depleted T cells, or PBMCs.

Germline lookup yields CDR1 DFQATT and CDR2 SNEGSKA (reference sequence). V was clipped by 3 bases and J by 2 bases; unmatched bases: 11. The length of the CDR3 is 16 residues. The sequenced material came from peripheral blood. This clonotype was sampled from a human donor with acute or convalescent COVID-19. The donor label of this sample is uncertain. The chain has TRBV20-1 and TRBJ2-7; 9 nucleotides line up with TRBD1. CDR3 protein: CSASGAGTGRTYEQYF. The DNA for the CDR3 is TGCAGTGCTAGTGGGGCCGGGACAGGGCGCACCTACGAGCAGTACTTC.